A single sample gave rise to the 2 T cell receptor beta chains below, sequenced in a study of beta chain features in type 1 diabetes. The isolated RNA, all of it, was reverse transcribed, so expressed TCRB transcripts were what got sequenced. Clones were read by immunoSEQ multiplex PCR, and TCRdb kept only the in-frame ones, dropping some. Of roughly 400,000 clones in the sample, around 15% were seen once. The sequencing input was naive CD4+ T cells from blood. These TCRs come from a woman aged 18-30 years in good health.

This clone was seen only a few times. Sequence at one end of the junction differs from germline and may be a read error. The V call is TRBV7-2, the J call TRBJ2-1, with 12 bases fitting TRBD2. The CDR3 spans 15 residues. From germline, CDR1 is SGHTA and CDR2 FQGNSA. CDR3 nucleotides: TGTGCCAGCAGCTTACAAGGCCTAGCGGGAGGGCCAAGAATCTTC. Translation: CASSLQGLAGGPRIF.

The chain recombines TRBV2 with TRBJ2-1; the D gene is possibly TRBD2 (6 bases). Germline lookup yields CDR1 SNHLY and CDR2 FYNNEI. V lost 10 bases and J 7 bases, leaving 17 bases between the germline ends. This CDR3 is 13 amino acids long. This chain's CDR3 is CATLVPGGNEQFF. The CDR3 DNA reads as TGTGCCACCCTGGTCCCCGGAGGGAATGAGCAGTTCTTC. Supplemented by reference TRBV2 and TRBJ2-1, the full variable domain reads EPEVTQTPSHQVTQMGQEVILRCVPISNHLYFYWYRQILGQKVEFLVSFYNNEISEKSEIFDDQFSVERPDGSNFTLKIRSTKLEDSAMYFCATLVPGGNEQFFGPGTRLTVL.